The T cell receptor (beta chain) under discussion was sequenced for a study of blood T cells in healthy people across ages. Across the whole study: About one barcoded beta molecule per two T cells was the capture yield of template switching.

The CDR3 is made up of 14 amino acids. The germline gives CDR1 SEHNR, CDR2 FQNEAQ (reference sequence). The V segment lost 5 bases and the J segment 7 bases; nucleotides outside the gene matches: 6. Combining a sample-barcoded 5' primer with a J-beta primer mix, a second PCR ran for roughly 7 to 12 cycles. The template-switch adaptor was a 5' adaptor with 12 random nucleotides. It tagged each cDNA molecule. TCRdb fed the 5' RACE reads into MiXCR, producing one record per CDR3 protein. The sample holds about 1.5 million distinct CDR3 sequences, roughly 43% seen once. This clonotype has a count of ten or more. Peripheral blood was drawn, ten milliliters per donor. Total RNA was extracted at no less than 6 micrograms per sample.

The sequence was obtained from a woman aged 18-30 years in good health. Material for sequencing was blood. The rearrangement uses TRBV7-9 and TRBJ1-5; 9 bases agree with TRBD1. The CDR3 sequence is CASSATGGSQPQHF. CDR3 nucleotide sequence: TGTGCCAGCAGCGCGACAGGGGGAAGCCAGCCCCAGCATTTT.